These 19 T cell receptor beta chains originate from one sample sequenced in a study of T cells in Graves' hyperthyroidism and ophthalmopathy. From RNA transcripts, TCR beta CDR3 regions were amplified. HTBI primers were used for first-round RT-PCR of the TCR CDR3. In TCRdb, the multiplex PCR reads were re-called with MiXCR into one record per CDR3 protein. The sample holds some 360,000 distinct CDR3 sequences, 11% to 15% seen once. The sequenced sample consisted of blood. The origin of the receptors is a woman aged 60 to 75 with Graves' hyperthyroidism.

The V call is TRBV11-2, the J call TRBJ1-3; D is perhaps TRBD1 (5 bases). The CDR3 sequence is 17 residues long. V lost 5 bases to trimming and J lost 0 bases, with 17 bases between them. Looked up from germline, CDR1 is SGHAT and CDR2 is FQNNGV. CDR3 in DNA: TGTGCCAGCAGCCGACCAGGGTCGGGCTACTCTGGAAACACCATATATTTT. Its translation: CASSRPGSGYSGNTIYF. The whole variable domain, filled in from reference TRBV11-2 and TRBJ1-3, reads EAGVAQSPRYKIIEKRQSVAFWCNPISGHATLYWYQQILGQGPKLLIQFQNNGVVDDSQLPKDRFSAERLKGVDSTLKIQPAKLEDSAVYLCASSRPGSGYSGNTIYFGEGSWLTVV.

At least ten counts were recorded for this clonotype. J is TRBJ2-1 and V is TRBV3-1; 8 bases are a match to TRBD2. In germline, CDR1 is LGHDT, CDR2 YNNKEL (reference sequence). The V gene end was trimmed by 3 bases and the J gene end by 10 bases; junction bases not matched to a gene: 5. The CDR3 has 13 residues. CDR3: CASSQGLVWEQFF. The DNA of the CDR3 is TGTGCCAGCAGCCAGGGACTAGTTTGGGAGCAGTTCTTC.

The J gene is TRBJ2-7, the V gene TRBV7-9, with 10 positions matching TRBD2. Losses at the gene ends were 1 base for V and 2 bases for J; bases not matched to a gene: 5. Germline CDR1 reads SEHNR; CDR2 reads FQNEAQ (reference sequence). The CDR3 is 16 amino acids. The DNA for the CDR3 is TGTGCCAGCAGCTTAGGTAGCGGGAGGCCTCCCTACGAGCAGTACTTC. This codes for CASSLGSGRPPYEQYF.

This clonotype showed up just a few times. This sequence joins TRBV6-1 and TRBJ1-1; possibly TRBD1 for D (6 bases). This CDR3 has 14 amino acids. Trimming removed 5 bases at V and 5 bases at J, with 15 bases between. CDR1 is MNHNS, CDR2 SASEGT, per germline. The CDR3: CASSPGQRETEAFF. The CDR3, as DNA: TGTGCCAGCAGTCCTGGACAGAGGGAAACTGAAGCTTTCTTT.

This clonotype was observed a few times. A read error is possible here, since a much larger clone lies one base away. The V call is TRBV11-2, the J call TRBJ2-7; no reliable D call. Trimming shortened V by 3 bases and J by 9 bases, and 12 bases separated the two germline ends. The CDR3 is 12 residues long. The germline V gene encodes CDR1 SGHAT and CDR2 FQNNGV. CDR3 in DNA: TGTGCCAGCAGCTTTCAGTTAGGCGGGCAGTACTTC. It specifies CASSFQLGGQYF. Together with reference TRBV11-2 and TRBJ2-7, the CDR3 gives the full variable domain: EAGVAQSPRYKIIEKRQSVAFWCNPISGHATLYWYQQILGQGPKLLIQFQNNGVVDDSQLPKDRFSAERLKGVDSTLKIQPAKLEDSAVYLCASSFQLGGQYFGPGTRLTVT.

This clonotype was detected ten times or more. The gene calls are TRBV11-2 and TRBJ2-5; D is unclear. The CDR3 has 15 residues. Per the germline V gene, CDR1 is SGHAT and CDR2 is FQNNGV. The V end was cut by 5 bases, the J end by 4 bases, with 17 bases between. The CDR3 loop is CASSPSTTTGETQYF. The CDR3 DNA is TGTGCCAGCAGCCCCTCTACGACGACGGGAGAGACCCAGTACTTC.

This clonotype was counted between two and nine times. The CDR3 region has the DNA TGTGCCAGCAGTTATGGGGTAGGGACCCTAGCCAAAAACATTCAGTACTTC. This gives the protein CASSYGVGTLAKNIQYF. This rearrangement joins TRBV6-5 to TRBJ2-4, with D tentatively TRBD1 or TRBD2 (5 bases each). CDR3 length equals 17 residues. V gave up 3 bases and J gave up 0 bases, with 15 bases separating them. Germline V gene lookup returns CDR1 MNHEY and CDR2 SVGAGI.

The V call is TRBV6-1, the J call TRBJ1-1, with D possibly being TRBD1 (5 bases). Trimming shortened V by 7 bases and J by 4 bases, and 7 bases separated the two germline ends. Germline V CDR1 and CDR2: MNHNS, SASEGT. The CDR3 runs to 11 residues. The CDR3 coding sequence is TGTGCCAGCATGAGGGGCACTGAAGCTTTCTTT. Encoded protein: CASMRGTEAFF.

Regarding this clonotype: A much larger clone differs by one base, so this may be a read error. The rearrangement joins TRBV5-1 to TRBJ2-1; D is possibly TRBD2 (5 bases). Trimming removed 7 bases at V and 7 bases at J, with 12 bases between. Germline assignment: CDR1 SGHRS and CDR2 YFSETQ. This CDR3 spans 12 amino acids. DNA for the CDR3: TGCGCCAGCGGCATCGTAGCGAATGAGCAGTTCTTC. Its protein product is CASGIVANEQFF.

This clonotype was found many times. The rearrangement joins TRBV12-3 or TRBV12-4 to TRBJ2-2; D may be TRBD1 or TRBD2 (6 bases each). CDR3 length: 14 residues. Between the trimmed V and J ends, which lost 3 bases and 6 bases, there was a span of 11 bases. The chain's CDR3 is CASSFRGGAGELFF. DNA for the CDR3: TGTGCCAGCAGTTTCAGGGGCGGGGCCGGGGAGCTGTTTTTT.

This clonotype was observed at least ten times. V is TRBV6-1 and J is TRBJ1-5, with 8 bases lining up with TRBD1. This CDR3 comprises 15 residues. Germline CDR1 MNHNS, CDR2 SASEGT. Losses at the gene ends were 1 base for V and 3 bases for J; bases not matched to a gene: 2. CDR3 nucleotide sequence: TGTGCCAGCAGTGAAGGGGGACAGGACAATCAGCCCCAGCATTTT. As protein: CASSEGGQDNQPQHF.

In this sample, this clonotype turned up many times. The chain joins TRBV28 to TRBJ2-5, with D unresolved. The CDR3 runs 14 residues. V lost 4 bases and J lost 2, with 11 bases in between. Looked up from germline, CDR1 is MDHEN and CDR2 is SYDVKM. The CDR3 loop is CASSSGQTQETQYF. The CDR3 coding sequence is TGTGCCAGCAGTTCCGGGCAGACACAAGAGACCCAGTACTTC.

The J gene is TRBJ1-5, the V gene TRBV27; TRBD1 agrees at 7 bases. Germline trimming cut 6 bases from V and 4 bases from J; bases unmatched to any gene: 9. In germline, CDR1 is MNHEY, CDR2 SMNVEV (reference sequence). The CDR3 consists of 15 residues. In nucleotides, the CDR3 is TGTGCCAGCAGGATCACGGGACAGCGTAATCAGCCCCAGCATTTT. It is translated as CASRITGQRNQPQHF.

This clonotype was recorded many times. The chain couples TRBV28 to TRBJ2-1; unclear D gene. Germline-derived CDR1 and CDR2 are MDHEN and SYDVKM. The CDR3 loop spans 15 amino acids. V was cut by 3 bases and J by 0 bases, with 9 bases left in between. CDR3 region: CASSFDQLSYNEQFF. CDR3 nucleotides: TGTGCCAGCAGTTTCGACCAACTCTCCTACAATGAGCAGTTCTTC.

This clonotype was counted ten times or more. This chain joins TRBV11-3 and TRBJ2-1; D is uncertain. There are 13 residues in the CDR3. The germline CDR1 and CDR2 sequences are SGHNT and YENEEA. Between the trimmed V and J ends, which lost 1 base and 10 bases, there was a span of 11 bases. The CDR3 is CASSLGPEGEQFF. CDR3 in DNA: TGTGCCAGCAGCTTAGGACCCGAAGGCGAGCAGTTCTTC.

The chain combines TRBV3-1 with TRBJ2-3, with TRBD2 identical over 8 bases. V lost 0 bases to trimming and J lost 3 bases; unmatched junction nucleotides: 8. This CDR3 has 17 residues. Germline CDR1 reads LGHDT; CDR2 reads YNNKEL (reference sequence). CDR3 residues: CASSQDREREYTDTQYF. The CDR3 coding sequence is TGTGCCAGCAGCCAAGATAGGGAGCGGGAGTATACAGATACGCAGTATTTT.

This clonotype came up a few times. This chain links TRBV19 with TRBJ2-5; D possibly corresponds to TRBD1 (6 bases). Germline lookup yields CDR1 LNHDA and CDR2 SQIVND (reference sequence). The CDR3 is made up of 13 amino acids. Deletions cut 4 bases from V and 5 bases from J, with 11 bases between. CDR3 coding DNA: TGTGCCAGTAGTAGGGGGCGTATGGAGACCCAGTACTTC. Protein sequence: CASSRGRMETQYF. Filled out from reference TRBV19 and TRBJ2-5, the complete variable domain reads DGGITQSPKYLFRKEGQNVTLSCEQNLNHDAMYWYRQDPGQGLRLIYYSQIVNDFQKGDIAEGYSVSREKKESFPLTVTSAQKNPTAFYLCASSRGRMETQYFGPGTRLLVL.

Ten or more counts support this clonotype. The rearrangement links TRBV18 to TRBJ2-7; TRBD1 matches at 7 bases. CDR1 KGHSH and CDR2 LQKENI come from the germline V gene. The CDR3 is 17 amino acids. V dropped 2 bases and J dropped 5; count of bases not matched to a gene: 15. CDR3 amino acids: CASSPRIGPGGINEQYF. The CDR3, as DNA: TGTGCCAGCTCACCAAGAATAGGACCAGGGGGTATTAACGAGCAGTACTTC.

This chain links TRBV24-1 with TRBJ2-1; D assignment may be TRBD1 or TRBD2 (5 bases each). Trimming stripped 7 bases from V and 6 bases from J, with 12 bases between. Germline-derived CDR1 and CDR2 are KGHDR and SFDVKD. The CDR3 covers 13 residues. The CDR3 here is CATSPERGNEQFF. In nucleotides, the CDR3 is TGTGCCACCAGCCCGGAGAGGGGCAATGAGCAGTTCTTC.